Sequencing of this T cell receptor (beta chain) was carried out in a study of blood T cell repertoires in COVID-19. Study information: In each case, the material was cDNA or gDNA derived from T cells, B-cell-depleted T cells, or PBMCs.

Authors' analysis steps: Reference gene primers were amplified, and this amplification served to estimate nucleated cell counts. Assay used: immunoSEQ multiplex PCR; TCRdb lists only in-frame clones, some missing. That table supplies the V and J calls and clone size; D and trimming were determined from the DNA. The data show 300,000 or so clones, 90% seen once. This clone was seen more than once but under ten times. While infection was still active, Seattle patients were enrolled and then followed longitudinally. This sequence originates from a woman between 25 and 40 years old with COVID-19, enrolled during active disease. Sequencing was carried out using peripheral blood.

CDR3 residues: CASSEGGGYGYTF. The CDR3 coding sequence is TGTGCCAGCAGTGAAGGAGGGGGCTATGGCTACACCTTC. V gene TRBV2 combines with J gene TRBJ1-2, with D possibly matching TRBD1 (6 bases). Germline assignment: CDR1 SNHLY and CDR2 FYNNEI. The length of the CDR3 is 13 residues. Trimming pared 1 base from V and 4 bases from J, leaving 7 bases between.